This T cell receptor beta chain was recorded in a study of shared clonotypes between healthy human individuals. The CDR3 totals 14 residues. The V gene lost 1 base and the J gene lost 4 bases, with 10 bases spanning the gap. Germline values: CDR1 LNHNV, CDR2 YYDKDF (reference sequence). The protocol was immunoSEQ multiplex PCR, while the TCRdb copy is restricted to in-frame clones and leaves out a portion. The sample shows about half a million clones, 60% to 80% of them seen only once. Source material: PBMCs. The TCR was taken from a woman in her thirties or forties in good health. Some clones in this sample may be carry-over from other donors' samples. V gene TRBV15 combines with J gene TRBJ1-2, with D possibly being TRBD1 (5 bases). CDR3 amino acids: CATSRGGSTYGYTF. In DNA form, the CDR3 reads TGTGCCACCAGCAGAGGGGGGAGTACCTATGGCTACACCTTC.